The 8 T cell receptor beta chains below come from one sample, sequenced in a study of T cell responses to AZD1222 COVID-19 vaccine. Some clones are missing from TCRdb's copy, which holds only in-frame ones; the method was immunoSEQ multiplex PCR. The sample gives roughly 200,000 clones, 80% to 90% of which show up once; about 8% is in the top ten. Sequenced here: peripheral blood, sampled on day 0 of AZD1222 vaccination. These receptors originate from an adult in good health.

The CDR3 region has the DNA TGTGCCAGCAGTGCTTTTACAGGGGGGAGCCGGCCCCAGCATTTT. Residues: CASSAFTGGSRPQHF. This chain links TRBV2 with TRBJ1-5; TRBD1 agrees at 8 bases. CDR3 size: 15 residues. V shed 4 bases and J 9 bases; nucleotides not matched to a gene: 11. Germline V lookup: CDR1 SNHLY, CDR2 FYNNEI.

The chain has TRBV5-4 and TRBJ2-5; 13 nucleotides match TRBD2. Looked up from germline, CDR1 is SGHNT and CDR2 is YYREEE (reference sequence). Trimming cost V 2 bases and J 4 bases; bases outside gene matches: 2. The CDR3 runs to 15 residues. DNA of the CDR3: TGTGCCAGCAGCTTACTAGCGGGGGGGATAGAGACCCAGTACTTC. Amino acids: CASSLLAGGIETQYF.

The V call is TRBV18, the J call TRBJ1-1, with 12 bases that match TRBD1. J gave up 4 bases and V 0 bases, and 0 bases lay outside the gene matches. CDR3 length equals 15 residues. Germline V lookup: CDR1 KGHSH, CDR2 LQKENI. This CDR3 is CASSPPGQGATEAFF. The CDR3 DNA sequence: TGTGCCAGCTCACCACCGGGACAGGGGGCCACTGAAGCTTTCTTT.

This chain connects TRBV5-6 to TRBJ1-5; D unclear. V dropped 3 bases and J dropped 3 bases, with 4 bases sitting between them. This CDR3 comprises 12 residues. CDR1 and CDR2 from the germline V gene are SGHDT and YYEEEE. This CDR3 is CASSSPNQPQHF. In DNA, the CDR3 is TGTGCCAGCAGCTCACCCAATCAGCCCCAGCATTTT.

This clone was picked up a small number of times. The CDR3 nucleotides read TGTGCCAGCAGCCAACCGACTAGCGGGGGGCCGAACACCGGGGAGCTGTTTTTT. Residues: CASSQPTSGGPNTGELFF. V is TRBV4-2 and J is TRBJ2-2; TRBD2 aligns across 13 bases. This CDR3 is 18 amino acids long. Germline loops: CDR1 LGHNA, CDR2 YNFKEQ. V was clipped by 2 bases and J by 0 bases; unmatched bases: 3.

The V and J genes are TRBV6-5 and TRBJ1-1; the match to TRBD1 covers 7 bases. V trimming: 6 bases; J trimming: 1 base; junction bases outside the gene matches: 5. The CDR3 runs 14 residues. In germline, CDR1 is MNHEY, CDR2 SVGAGI. CDR3 loop: CASSGGQENTEAFF. CDR3 sequence (DNA): TGTGCCAGCAGCGGCGGACAGGAGAACACTGAAGCTTTCTTT.

This chain uses TRBV5-1 with TRBJ2-1; the D gene is possibly TRBD2 (6 bases). The CDR3 loop spans 14 amino acids. CDR1 and CDR2 (germline): SGHRS, YFSETQ. V lost 0 bases, J lost 9 bases, and 13 bases lay in between. CDR3 bases: TGCGCCAGCAGCTTGGGGGACTCGAGGGTTGAGCAGTTCTTC. Protein product: CASSLGDSRVEQFF.

This sequence joins TRBV21-1 and TRBJ1-2. TRBV21-1 is a pseudogene. The CDR3 contains 20 residues. CDR3 amino acids: CASSLNSLAGGAPTGHGYTF. In DNA form, the CDR3 reads TGTGCCAGCAGCCTAAACTCCCTGGCGGGAGGTGCACCCACGGGACATGGCTACACCTTC.